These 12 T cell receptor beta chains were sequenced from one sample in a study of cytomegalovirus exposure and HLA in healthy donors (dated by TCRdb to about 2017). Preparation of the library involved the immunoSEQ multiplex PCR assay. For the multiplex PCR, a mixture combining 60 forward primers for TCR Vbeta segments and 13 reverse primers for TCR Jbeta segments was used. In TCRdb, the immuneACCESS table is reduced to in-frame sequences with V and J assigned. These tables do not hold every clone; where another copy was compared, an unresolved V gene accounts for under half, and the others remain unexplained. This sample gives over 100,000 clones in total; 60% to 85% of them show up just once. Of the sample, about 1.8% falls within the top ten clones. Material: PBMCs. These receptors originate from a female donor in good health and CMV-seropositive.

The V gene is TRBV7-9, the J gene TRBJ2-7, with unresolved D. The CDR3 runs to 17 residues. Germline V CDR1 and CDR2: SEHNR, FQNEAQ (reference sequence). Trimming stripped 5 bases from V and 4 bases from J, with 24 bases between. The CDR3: CASSPIDKSRLLYEQYF. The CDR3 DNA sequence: TGTGCCAGCAGCCCCATTGACAAATCACGCCTCCTTTACGAGCAGTACTTC.

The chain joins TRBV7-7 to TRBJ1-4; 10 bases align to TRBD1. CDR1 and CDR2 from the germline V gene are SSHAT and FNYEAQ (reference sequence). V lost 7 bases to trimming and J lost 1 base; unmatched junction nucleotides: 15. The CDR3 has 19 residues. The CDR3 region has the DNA TGTGCCAGCATCCGAACAGCTCCGGGACAGGGGCAAACTAATGAAAAACTGTTTTTT. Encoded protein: CASIRTAPGQGQTNEKLFF.

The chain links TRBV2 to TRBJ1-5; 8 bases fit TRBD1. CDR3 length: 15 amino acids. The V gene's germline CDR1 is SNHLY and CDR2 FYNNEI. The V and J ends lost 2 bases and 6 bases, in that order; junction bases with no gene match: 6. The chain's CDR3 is CASSEPLTGGQPQHF. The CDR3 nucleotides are TGTGCCAGCAGTGAACCCCTTACAGGGGGTCAGCCCCAGCATTTT.

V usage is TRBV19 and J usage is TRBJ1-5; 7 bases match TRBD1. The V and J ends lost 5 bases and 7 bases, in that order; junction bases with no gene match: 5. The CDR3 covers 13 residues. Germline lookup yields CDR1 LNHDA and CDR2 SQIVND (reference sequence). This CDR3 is CASSPTGSQPQHF. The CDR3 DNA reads TGTGCCAGTAGTCCGACAGGGTCGCAGCCCCAGCATTTT.

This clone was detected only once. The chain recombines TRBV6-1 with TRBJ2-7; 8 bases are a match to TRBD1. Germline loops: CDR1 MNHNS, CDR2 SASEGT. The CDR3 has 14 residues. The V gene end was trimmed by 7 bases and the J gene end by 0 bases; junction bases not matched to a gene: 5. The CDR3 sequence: CASTRTGYSYEQYF. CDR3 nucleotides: TGTGCCAGCACCCGGACAGGGTACTCCTACGAGCAGTACTTC.

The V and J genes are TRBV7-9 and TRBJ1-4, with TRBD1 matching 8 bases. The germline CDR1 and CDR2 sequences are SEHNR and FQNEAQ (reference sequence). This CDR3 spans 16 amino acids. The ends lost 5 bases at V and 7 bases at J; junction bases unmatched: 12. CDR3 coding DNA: TGTGCCAGCAGCGGACGAGCGACAGGGGTGACTGAAAAACTGTTTTTT. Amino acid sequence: CASSGRATGVTEKLFF.

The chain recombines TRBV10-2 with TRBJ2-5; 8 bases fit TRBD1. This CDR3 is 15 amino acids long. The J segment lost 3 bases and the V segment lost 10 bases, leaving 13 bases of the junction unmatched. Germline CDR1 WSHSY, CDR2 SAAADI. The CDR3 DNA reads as TGCGCCACCTTGGACAGGGAACGGTTAAAAGAGACCCAGTACTTC. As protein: CATLDRERLKETQYF.

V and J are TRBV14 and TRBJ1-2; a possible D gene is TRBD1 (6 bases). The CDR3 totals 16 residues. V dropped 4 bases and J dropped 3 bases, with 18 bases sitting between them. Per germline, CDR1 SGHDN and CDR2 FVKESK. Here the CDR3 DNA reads TGTGCCAGCAGCCTGACCAGACAGGCTACCTACTATGGCTACACCTTC. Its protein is CASSLTRQATYYGYTF. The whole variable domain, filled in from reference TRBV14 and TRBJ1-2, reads EAGVTQFPSHSVIEKGQTVTLRCDPISGHDNLYWYRRVMGKEIKFLLHFVKESKQDESGMPNNRFLAERTGGTYSTLKVQPAELEDSGVYFCASSLTRQATYYGYTFGSGTRLTVV.

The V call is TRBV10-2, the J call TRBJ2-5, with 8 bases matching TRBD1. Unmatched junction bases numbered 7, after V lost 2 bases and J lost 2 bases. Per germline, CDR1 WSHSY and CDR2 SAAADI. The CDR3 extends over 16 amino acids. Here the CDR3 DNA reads TGCGCCAGCAGTGAGCCCGGGACAGGAAGACAAGAGACCCAGTACTTC. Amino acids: CASSEPGTGRQETQYF.

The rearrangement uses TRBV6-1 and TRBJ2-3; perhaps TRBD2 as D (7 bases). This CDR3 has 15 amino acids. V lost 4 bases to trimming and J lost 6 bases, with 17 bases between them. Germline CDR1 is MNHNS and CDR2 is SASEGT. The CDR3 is CASSVGGGGGDTQYF. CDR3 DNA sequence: TGTGCCAGCAGTGTGGGCGGGGGAGGGGGGGATACGCAGTATTTT.

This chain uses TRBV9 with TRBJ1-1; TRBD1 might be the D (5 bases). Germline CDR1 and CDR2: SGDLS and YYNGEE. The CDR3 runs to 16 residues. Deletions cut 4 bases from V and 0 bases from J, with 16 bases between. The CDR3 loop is CASSPSTGKMNTEAFF. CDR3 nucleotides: TGTGCCAGCAGCCCTTCAACAGGCAAGATGAACACTGAAGCTTTCTTT.

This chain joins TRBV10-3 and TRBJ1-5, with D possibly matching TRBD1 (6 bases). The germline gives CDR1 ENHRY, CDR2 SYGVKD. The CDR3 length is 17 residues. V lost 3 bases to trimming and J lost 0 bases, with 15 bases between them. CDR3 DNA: TGTGCCATCAGTGATTTTATGGTGGGACATAGCAATCAGCCCCAGCATTTT. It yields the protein CAISDFMVGHSNQPQHF.